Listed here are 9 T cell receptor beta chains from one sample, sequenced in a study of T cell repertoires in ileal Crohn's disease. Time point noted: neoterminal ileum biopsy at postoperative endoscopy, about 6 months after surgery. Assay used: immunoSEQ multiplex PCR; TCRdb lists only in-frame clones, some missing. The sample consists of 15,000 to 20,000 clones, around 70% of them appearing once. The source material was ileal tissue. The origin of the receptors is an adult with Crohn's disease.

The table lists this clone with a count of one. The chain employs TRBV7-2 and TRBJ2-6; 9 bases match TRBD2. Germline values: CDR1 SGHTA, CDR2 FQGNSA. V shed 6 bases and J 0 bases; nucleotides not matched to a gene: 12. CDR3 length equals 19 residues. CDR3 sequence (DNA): TGTGCCAGCAGTTCCAAGCCGTTTAGCGGGAGCTCTGGGGCCAACGTCCTGACTTTC. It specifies CASSSKPFSGSSGANVLTF. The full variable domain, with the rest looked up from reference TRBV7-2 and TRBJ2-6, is GAGVSQSPSNKVTEKGKDVELRCDPISGHTALYWYRQSLGQGLEFLIYFQGNSAPDKSGLPSDRFSAERTGGSVSTLTIQRTQQEDSAVYLCASSSKPFSGSSGANVLTFGAGSRLTVL.

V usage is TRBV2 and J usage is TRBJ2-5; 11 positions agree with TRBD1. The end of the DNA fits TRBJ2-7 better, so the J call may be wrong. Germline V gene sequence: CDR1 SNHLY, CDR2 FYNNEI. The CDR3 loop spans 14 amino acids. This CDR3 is CASRGTGGSYEQYF. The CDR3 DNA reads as TGTGCCAGCAGGGGGACAGGGGGTTCCTACGAGCAGTACTTC.

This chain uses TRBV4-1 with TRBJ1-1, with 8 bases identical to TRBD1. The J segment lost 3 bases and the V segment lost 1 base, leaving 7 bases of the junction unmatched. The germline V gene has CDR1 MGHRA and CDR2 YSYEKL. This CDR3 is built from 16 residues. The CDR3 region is CASSQGTGLWDTEAFF. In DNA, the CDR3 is TGCGCCAGCAGCCAAGGGACAGGGCTTTGGGACACTGAAGCTTTCTTT.

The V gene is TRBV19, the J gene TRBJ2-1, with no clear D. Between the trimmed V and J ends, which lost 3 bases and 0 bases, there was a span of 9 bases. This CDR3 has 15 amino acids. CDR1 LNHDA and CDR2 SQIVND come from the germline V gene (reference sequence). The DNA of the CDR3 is TGTGCCAGTAGTATGGCACCCTCCTCCTACAATGAGCAGTTCTTC. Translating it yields CASSMAPSSYNEQFF.

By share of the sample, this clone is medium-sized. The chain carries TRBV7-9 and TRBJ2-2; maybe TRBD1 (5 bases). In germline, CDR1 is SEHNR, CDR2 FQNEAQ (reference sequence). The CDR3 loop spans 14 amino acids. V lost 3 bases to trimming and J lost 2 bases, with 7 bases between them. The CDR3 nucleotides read TGTGCCAGCAGCTTGACAGCAAACACCGGGGAGCTGTTTTTT. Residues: CASSLTANTGELFF.

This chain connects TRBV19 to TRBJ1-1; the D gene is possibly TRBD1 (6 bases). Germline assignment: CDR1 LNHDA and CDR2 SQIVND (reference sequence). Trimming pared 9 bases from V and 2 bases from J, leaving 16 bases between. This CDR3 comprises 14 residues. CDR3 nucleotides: TGTGCCAGCCACGACGACAGGAAAAACACTGAAGCTTTCTTT. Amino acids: CASHDDRKNTEAFF.

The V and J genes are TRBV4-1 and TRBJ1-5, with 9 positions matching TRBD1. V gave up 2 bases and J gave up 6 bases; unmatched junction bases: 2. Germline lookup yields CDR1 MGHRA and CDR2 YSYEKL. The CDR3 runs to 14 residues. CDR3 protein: CASSQLQGAQPQHF. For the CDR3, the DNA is TGCGCCAGCAGCCAACTACAGGGGGCTCAGCCCCAGCATTTT.

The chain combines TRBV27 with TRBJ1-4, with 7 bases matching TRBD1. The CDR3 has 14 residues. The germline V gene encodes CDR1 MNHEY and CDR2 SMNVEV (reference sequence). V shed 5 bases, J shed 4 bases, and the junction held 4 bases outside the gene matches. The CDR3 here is CASSIQGFNEKLFF. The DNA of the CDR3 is TGTGCCAGCAGTATACAGGGGTTTAATGAAAAACTGTTTTTT.

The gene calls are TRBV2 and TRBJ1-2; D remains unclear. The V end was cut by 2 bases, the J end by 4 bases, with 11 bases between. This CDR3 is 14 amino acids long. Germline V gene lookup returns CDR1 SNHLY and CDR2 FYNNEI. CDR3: CASSELQSGYGYTF. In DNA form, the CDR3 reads TGTGCCAGCAGTGAACTGCAGTCGGGCTATGGCTACACCTTC.